The entry that follows covers one T cell receptor (beta chain) sequence. CDR3 length: 14 residues. Trimming removed 1 base from V and 4 bases from J, with 7 bases in between. Per germline, CDR1 SGHTA and CDR2 FQGNSA. Sequencing was performed with immunoSEQ multiplex PCR; in TCRdb, only in-frame clones are kept and a portion is missing. The sample shows 95,000 to 100,000 clones, around 90% of them seen only once. The source of the sample is a study of blood T cell repertoires in COVID-19. Study summary: T cells, B-cell-depleted T cells, or PBMCs supplied cDNA or gDNA.

The V and J genes are TRBV7-2 and TRBJ2-2; D perhaps matches TRBD2 (5 bases). Sequenced input: peripheral blood. The clonotype was recovered from a human donor with COVID-19, enrolled during active disease. The donor label of this sample is uncertain. The CDR3 protein is CASSLVAGTGELFF. For the CDR3, the DNA is TGTGCCAGCAGCTTAGTTGCGGGCACCGGGGAGCTGTTTTTT.